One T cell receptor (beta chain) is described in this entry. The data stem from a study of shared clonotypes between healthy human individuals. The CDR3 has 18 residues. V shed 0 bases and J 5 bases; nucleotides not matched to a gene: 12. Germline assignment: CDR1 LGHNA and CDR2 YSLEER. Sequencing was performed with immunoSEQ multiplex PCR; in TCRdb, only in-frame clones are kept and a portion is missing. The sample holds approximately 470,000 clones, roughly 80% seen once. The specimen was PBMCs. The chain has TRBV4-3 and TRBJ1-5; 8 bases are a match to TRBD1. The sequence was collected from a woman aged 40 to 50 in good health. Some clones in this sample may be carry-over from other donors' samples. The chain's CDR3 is CASSQDLKSRGQDQPQHF. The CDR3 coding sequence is TGCGCCAGCAGCCAAGATCTGAAAAGCAGGGGGCAGGATCAGCCCCAGCATTTT.